This paragraph covers one T cell receptor (beta chain) sequence. These data are taken from a study of Graves' ophthalmopathy and Graves' hyperthyroidism. Scientists amplified the TCR beta CDR3 regions from RNA transcripts. Second-round multiplex PCR came after a first-round RT-PCR that employed HTBI primers. Using its own MiXCR run on the multiplex PCR reads, TCRdb lists one record per CDR3 protein. The data show about 500,000 distinct CDR3 sequences, with roughly 40% seen just once and about 4% held by the top ten. The sequenced sample was peripheral blood or thyroid tissue (not recorded which). The source is an adult man with Graves' hyperthyroidism.

The CDR3 here is CASSSGHSNQPQHF. The CDR3 nucleotides read TGTGCCAGCAGCTCAGGTCATAGCAATCAGCCCCAGCATTTT. V usage is TRBV6-5 and J usage is TRBJ1-5; D not certain. Trimming removed 6 bases from V and 0 bases from J, with 9 bases in between. The germline gives CDR1 MNHEY, CDR2 SVGAGI. The CDR3 loop spans 14 amino acids.